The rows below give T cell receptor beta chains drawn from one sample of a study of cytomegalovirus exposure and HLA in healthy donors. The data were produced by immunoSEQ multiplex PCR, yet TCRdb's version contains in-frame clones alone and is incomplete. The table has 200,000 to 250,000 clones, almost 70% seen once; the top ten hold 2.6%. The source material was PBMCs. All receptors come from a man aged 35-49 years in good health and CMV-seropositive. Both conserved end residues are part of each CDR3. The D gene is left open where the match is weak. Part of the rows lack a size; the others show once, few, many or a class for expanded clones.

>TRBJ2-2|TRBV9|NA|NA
TGTGCCAGCAGCGTAGGGTTGGGCCGGGAAAACACCGGGGAGCTGTTTTTT
CASSVGLGRENTGELFF
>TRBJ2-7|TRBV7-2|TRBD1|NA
TGTGCCAGCAGCTCTAACAGGGGACACTACGAGCAGTACTTC
CASSSNRGHYEQYF
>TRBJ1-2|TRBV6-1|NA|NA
TGTGCCAGCAGTGAACAGGGCGGCATCTATGGCTACACCTTC
CASSEQGGIYGYTF
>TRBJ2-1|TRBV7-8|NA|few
TGTGCCAGCAGCTTAGCCTGGCAGAACAATGAGCAGTTCTTC
CASSLAWQNNEQFF
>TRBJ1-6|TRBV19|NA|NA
TGTGCCAGTAGTATAAGAGAAGACTCCTCTCATTCACCCCTCCACTTT
CASSIREDSSHSPLHF
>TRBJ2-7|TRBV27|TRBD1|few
TGTGCCAGCAGTTTAAGGGGGACAGGAATCTACGAGCAGTACTTC
CASSLRGTGIYEQYF
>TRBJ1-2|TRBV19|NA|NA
TGTGCCAGTAGTATAGATCTATGGGCAGCTATTAACTATGGCTACACCTTC
CASSIDLWAAINYGYTF
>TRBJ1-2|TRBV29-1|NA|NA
TGCAGCGGAAGGATCACAGGGCCAGTGGGCTACACCTTC
CSGRITGPVGYTF
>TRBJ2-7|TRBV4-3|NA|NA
TGCGCCAGCAGCCAAAGGGGCTCGTACGAGCAGTACTTC
CASSQRGSYEQYF
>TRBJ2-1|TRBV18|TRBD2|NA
TGTGCCAGCTCTTTCCTAGCGGGGGAAAACAATGAGCAGTTCTTC
CASSFLAGENNEQFF
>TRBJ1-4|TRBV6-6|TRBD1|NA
TGTGCCAGCAGTTACCCGTCCGGGACAGGGTATGAAAAACTGTTTTTT
CASSYPSGTGYEKLFF
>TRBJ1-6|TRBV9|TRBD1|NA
TGTGCCAGCAGCATAGGACAGGCCGATAATTCACCCCTCCACTTT
CASSIGQADNSPLHF
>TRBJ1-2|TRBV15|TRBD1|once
TGTGCCACCAGCAGCTCCGACAGGGGCGGCTACACCTTC
CATSSSDRGGYTF
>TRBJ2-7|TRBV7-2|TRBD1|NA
TGTGCCAGCTCCCCCCCGGGGACAGTTGTTTACGAGCAGTACTTC
CASSPPGTVVYEQYF
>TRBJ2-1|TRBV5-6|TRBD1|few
TGTGCCAGCAGGCGGGACAGGGGGATAAGCTACAATGAGCAGTTCTTC
CASRRDRGISYNEQFF
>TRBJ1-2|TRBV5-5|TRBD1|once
TGTGCCAGCAGCCTCCAAAGGACAGGTCGCTCCTTAGGATATGGCTACACCTTC
CASSLQRTGRSLGYGYTF
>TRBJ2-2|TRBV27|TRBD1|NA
TGTGCCAGCAGTACCGGGACAGCGAACACCGGGGAGCTGTTTTTT
CASSTGTANTGELFF
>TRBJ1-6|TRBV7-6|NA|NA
TGTGCCAGCAGTCTCGATAGCTCCTATAATTCACCCCTCCACTTT
CASSLDSSYNSPLHF
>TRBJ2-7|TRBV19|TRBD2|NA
TGTGCCAGTAGTACCGGGGGGGCTTTCAACGAGCAGTACTTC
CASSTGGAFNEQYF
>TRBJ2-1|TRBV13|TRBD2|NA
TGTGCCAGCAGCTTACTGACTAGCGGGGGGTCGTACTACAATGAGCAGTTCTTC
CASSLLTSGGSYYNEQFF
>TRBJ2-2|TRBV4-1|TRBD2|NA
TGCGCCAGCAGCCTATCTCTAGCGGCCCCCGGGGAGCTGTTTTTT
CASSLSLAAPGELFF
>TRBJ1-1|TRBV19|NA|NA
TGTGCCAGTAGTATGATGAATTCACGGGTGGGCACTGAAGCTTTCTTT
CASSMMNSRVGTEAFF
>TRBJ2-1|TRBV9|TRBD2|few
TGTGCCAGCAGCGGAAAACCGGGACTAGCGGGGGAGACCAATGAGCAGTTCTTC
CASSGKPGLAGETNEQFF
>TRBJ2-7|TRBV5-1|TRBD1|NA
TGCGCCAGCAGCTATAGCATTGGACAGGGGGCTTACGAGCAGTACTTC
CASSYSIGQGAYEQYF
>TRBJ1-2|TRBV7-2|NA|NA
TGTGCCAGCAGCTTAGAAGTGGGCAATTATGGCTACACCTTC
CASSLEVGNYGYTF
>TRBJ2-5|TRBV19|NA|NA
TGTGCCAGTAGCCCAAACAATAAAGAGACCCAGTACTTC
CASSPNNKETQYF
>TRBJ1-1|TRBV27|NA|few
TGTGCCAGCAGTTTAGGGGGGACGAACACTGAAGCTTTCTTT
CASSLGGTNTEAFF